A selection of T cell receptor beta chains follows, all from one sample in a study of control samples from healthy donors and cancer patients. Clones were read by immunoSEQ multiplex PCR, and TCRdb kept only the in-frame ones, dropping some. The table shows approximately 90,000 clones, with about 84% occurring only once. The sample taken for sequencing was blood. Receptor source: a woman between 35 and 50 years old in good health. The CDR3 runs from the conserved cysteine through the conserved F or W. The D gene is left open where the match is weak.

>16|NA|TRBJ1-1|TRBV6-1
CASSEAFQGTNTEAFF
TGTGCCAGCAGTGAAGCTTTTCAGGGGACTAACACTGAAGCTTTCTTT
>14|NA|TRBJ1-2|TRBV5-5
CASSLSSDYYGYTF
TGTGCCAGCAGCTTGTCATCGGACTACTATGGCTACACCTTC
>12|NA|TRBJ2-7|TRBV25-1
CASRQGRYEQYF
TGTGCCAGCAGACAGGGCCGCTACGAGCAGTACTTC
>13|NA|TRBJ1-2|TRBV29-1
CSVPPDRNYGYTF
TGCAGCGTTCCACCCGACAGGAACTATGGCTACACCTTC
>12|NA|TRBJ1-2|TRBV7-9
CASSLTSYGYTF
TGTGCCAGCAGCTTAACCAGCTATGGCTACACCTTC
>15|NA|TRBJ2-3|TRBV18
CASSPPNQFTDTQYF
TGTGCCAGCTCACCACCGAATCAGTTCACAGATACGCAGTATTTT
>15|TRBD1|TRBJ1-1|TRBV6-2/TRBV6-3
CASSYRQGLNTEAFF
TGTGCCAGCAGTTACCGACAGGGGCTGAACACTGAAGCTTTCTTT
>19|TRBD2|TRBJ2-3|TRBV4-1
CASSQDSGGARLGTDTQYF
TGCGCCAGCAGCCAAGATAGCGGGGGGGCTCGTCTGGGCACAGATACGCAGTATTTT
>15|NA|TRBJ1-5|TRBV19
CASSRSGTGRQPQHF
TGTGCCAGTAGTAGATCAGGGACCGGGCGGCAGCCCCAGCATTTT
>16|NA|TRBJ2-1|TRBV5-1
CASSLGGPRRHNEQFF
TGCGCCAGCAGCTTGGGGGGACCCCGGAGGCACAATGAGCAGTTCTTC
>14|TRBD1|TRBJ1-4|TRBV7-8
CASSPGQAPEKLFF
TGTGCCAGCAGCCCGGGACAGGCACCTGAAAAACTGTTTTTT
>15|TRBD1|TRBJ2-7|TRBV30
CAWSDMGQSSYEQYF
TGTGCCTGGAGTGATATGGGACAGTCGTCCTACGAGCAGTACTTC